One and the same sample provided the 7 T cell receptor beta chains below, sequenced in a study of T cells expressing NK-cell markers. Reanalyzing the 5' RACE reads, TCRdb keeps one entry per CDR3 protein, without DNA. The specimen's table records around 470,000 distinct CDR3 sequences. Material for sequencing was blood T cells: a sorted CD56 or NKG2C T cell subset, CD4+ or CD8+ T cells, or bulk PBMC T cells (not recorded which). All receptors come from a woman between 45 and 60 years old in good health.

CDR3 protein: CSAGPGEMAFF. The J gene is TRBJ1-1, the V gene TRBV20-1. The CDR3 has 11 amino acids. Germline V gene lookup returns CDR1 DFQATT and CDR2 SNEGSKA (reference sequence).

CDR3 residues: CASSRVGTDRGYTF. V and J are TRBV11-3 and TRBJ1-2; the TCRdb call, TRBD1, lacks DNA for checking. Per germline, CDR1 SGHNT and CDR2 YENEEA. The CDR3 extends over 14 amino acids.

The CDR3 region is CSVRSYGTEAFF. This chain connects TRBV20-1 to TRBJ1-1. The CDR3 length is 12 residues. Germline CDR1 and CDR2: DFQATT and SNEGSKA (reference sequence).

The V gene is TRBV20-1, the J gene TRBJ2-1. Germline V gene data show CDR1 as DFQATT and CDR2 as SNEGSKA (reference sequence). There are 11 residues in the CDR3. CDR3 region: CSVSLRNEQFF.

The rearrangement links TRBV27 to TRBJ2-1; TCRdb gives TRBD2 as the D gene, but with no DNA this cannot be confirmed. This CDR3 has 16 residues. Germline CDR1 and CDR2: MNHEY and SMNVEV (reference sequence). CDR3 region: CASSRLRGALFNEQFF.

The rearrangement uses TRBV6-5 and TRBJ1-1. The CDR3 sequence is 14 residues long. Germline V CDR1 and CDR2: MNHEY, SVGAGI. The CDR3: CASSYSRLNTEAFF.

The chain employs TRBV12-3 or TRBV12-4 and TRBJ2-3; TCRdb designates TRBD1, a call that cannot be tested without DNA. CDR3 length: 17 residues. The CDR3 sequence is CASSLVFGTGGTDTQYF.